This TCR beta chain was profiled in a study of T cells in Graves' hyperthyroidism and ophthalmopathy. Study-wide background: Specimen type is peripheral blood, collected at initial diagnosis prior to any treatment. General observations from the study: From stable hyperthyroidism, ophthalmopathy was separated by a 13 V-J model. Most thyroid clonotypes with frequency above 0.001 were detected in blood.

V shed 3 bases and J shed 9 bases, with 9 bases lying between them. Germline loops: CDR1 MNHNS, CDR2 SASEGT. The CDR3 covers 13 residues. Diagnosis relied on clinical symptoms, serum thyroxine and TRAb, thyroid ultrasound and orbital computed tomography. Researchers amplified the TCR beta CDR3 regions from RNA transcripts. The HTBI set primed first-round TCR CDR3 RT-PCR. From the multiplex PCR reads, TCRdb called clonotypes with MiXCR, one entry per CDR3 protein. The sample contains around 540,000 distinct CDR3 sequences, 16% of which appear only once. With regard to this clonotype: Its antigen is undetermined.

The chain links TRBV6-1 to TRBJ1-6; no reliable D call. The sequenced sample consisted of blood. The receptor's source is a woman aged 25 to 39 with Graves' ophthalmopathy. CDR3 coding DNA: TGTGCCAGCAGTGAGAGGGCTGGTTCACCCCTCCACTTT. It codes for CASSERAGSPLHF.